The 30 T cell receptor beta chains presented below share a single source sample, sequenced in a study of cytomegalovirus exposure and HLA in healthy donors. Sequencing was performed with immunoSEQ multiplex PCR; in TCRdb, only in-frame clones are kept and a portion is missing. The sample yields around 160,000 clones, about 90% seen once. The sequenced sample consisted of PBMCs. The receptors originated from a young woman in good health and CMV-seropositive.

The CDR3 protein is CASSPRTGGERLFF. Written as DNA, the CDR3 is TGTGCCAGCAGCCCGCGGACAGGGGGAGAACGACTGTTTTTT. The genes are TRBV7-2 and TRBJ1-4; 10 bases map to TRBD1. The CDR3 consists of 14 residues. Trimming at V came to 5 bases and at J to 13 bases, leaving 10 bases not matched to a gene. CDR1 and CDR2 from the germline V gene are SGHTA and FQGNSA.

This clone appeared a single time. The rearrangement uses TRBV6-1 and TRBJ1-4; 8 nucleotides line up with TRBD1. The CDR3 length is 18 residues. The V gene end was trimmed by 2 bases and the J gene end by 4 bases; junction bases not matched to a gene: 12. The germline V gene has CDR1 MNHNS and CDR2 SASEGT. CDR3 coding DNA: TGTGCCAGCAGTGAATGGGCAGGGGGCGGCCTTATTAATGAAAAACTGTTTTTT. This sequence encodes CASSEWAGGGLINEKLFF.

The chain carries TRBV5-4 and TRBJ2-7; a possible D gene is TRBD2 (5 bases). The CDR3 is 15 amino acids. V shed 0 bases and J shed 0 bases, with 10 bases lying between them. Per the germline V gene, CDR1 is SGHNT and CDR2 is YYREEE (reference sequence). CDR3 in amino acids: CASSLELDRSYEQYF. CDR3 DNA: TGTGCCAGCAGCTTGGAACTAGATCGCTCCTACGAGCAGTACTTC.

The chain has TRBV18 and TRBJ2-1, with TRBD2 matching over 9 bases. J was trimmed by 8 bases and V by 0 bases; bases with no gene match: 8. The V gene's germline CDR1 is KGHSH and CDR2 LQKENI. This CDR3 has 16 residues. CDR3 in DNA: TGTGCCAGCTCACCACCGCAGCGGGGGGCGTCTCATGAGCAGTTCTTC. As protein: CASSPPQRGASHEQFF.

This clone has just a few counts. The rearrangement links TRBV25-1 to TRBJ2-7, with a tentative D call TRBD2 (5 bases). The V end was cut by 4 bases, the J end by 4 bases, with 14 bases between. Per the germline V gene, CDR1 is MGHDK and CDR2 is SYGVNS. The CDR3 runs to 14 residues. The CDR3 bases are TGTGCCAGCAGTGTCTCCGGGGTAAGATACGAGCAGTACTTC. It specifies CASSVSGVRYEQYF.

The rearrangement joins TRBV9 to TRBJ2-1; 14 nucleotides match TRBD2. Germline V gives CDR1 SGDLS, CDR2 YYNGEE. The CDR3 is 16 amino acids. The V segment lost 4 bases and the J segment 6 bases; nucleotides outside the gene matches: 6. This CDR3 reads CASSFRTSGGINEQFF. The CDR3 DNA sequence: TGTGCCAGCAGCTTCCGGACTAGCGGGGGGATCAATGAGCAGTTCTTC.

This chain uses TRBV28 with TRBJ2-5; TRBD2 is a possible D gene (7 bases). The CDR3 covers 14 residues. V gave up 1 base and J gave up 7 bases, with 13 bases separating them. From germline, CDR1 is MDHEN and CDR2 SYDVKM. CDR3 nucleotides: TGTGCCAGCAGTTTATTGGGGGGGCGGGGGACCCAGTACTTC. This gives the protein CASSLLGGRGTQYF.

The CDR3 nucleotides are TGTGCCAGCAGCGTAAATGCGGTGGCCTACAATGAGCAGTTCTTC. Amino acids: CASSVNAVAYNEQFF. This chain connects TRBV9 to TRBJ2-1; D not certain. With 1 base removed from V and 2 bases from J, the gap between germline ends came to 10 bases. The CDR3 has 15 amino acids. Germline V gene lookup returns CDR1 SGDLS and CDR2 YYNGEE.

This clone was seen only once. J is TRBJ1-5 and V is TRBV21-1; the D call TRBD1 from the table was never checked on the DNA. TRBV21-1 is termed a pseudogene. The CDR3 contains 17 residues. CDR3 amino acids: CASRGPYRGTYNQPQHF. CDR3 sequence (DNA): TGTGCCAGCAGAGGCCCTTACAGGGGGACCTACAATCAGCCCCAGCATTTT.

In its sample, this clone was seen a few times. This sequence joins TRBV6-4 and TRBJ1-2; 8 nucleotides align to TRBD1. Per germline, CDR1 MRHNA and CDR2 SNTAGT. CDR3 length: 15 amino acids. The trim removed 3 bases at V and 4 bases at J, leaving 7 bases unmatched. CDR3 in amino acids: CASSERQGFSYGYTF. The CDR3 DNA sequence: TGTGCCAGCAGTGAAAGACAGGGGTTCAGCTATGGCTACACCTTC.

The chain has TRBV18 and TRBJ2-1, with TRBD1 matching over 7 bases. The V segment lost 7 bases and the J segment 7 bases; nucleotides outside the gene matches: 7. The CDR3 is 13 residues long. CDR1 and CDR2 from the germline V gene are KGHSH and LQKENI. The CDR3 sequence is CASWGTEGNEQFF. CDR3 sequence (DNA): TGTGCCAGCTGGGGGACAGAGGGAAATGAGCAGTTCTTC. The full variable domain, rest sourced from reference TRBV18 and TRBJ2-1, is NAGVMQNPRHLVRRRGQEARLRCSPMKGHSHVYWYRQLPEEGLKFMVYLQKENIIDESGMPKERFSAEFPKEGPSILRIQQVVRGDSAAYFCASWGTEGNEQFFGPGTRLTVL.

J is TRBJ2-5 and V is TRBV13, with 7 bases aligning to TRBD1. The CDR3 covers 14 residues. V was pared by 2 bases and J by 4 bases, with 4 bases of the junction left unmatched. The V gene's germline CDR1 is PRHDT and CDR2 FYEKMQ (reference sequence). CDR3 nucleotides: TGTGCCAGCAGCTTACGGGACAGCTTAGAGACCCAGTACTTC. It is translated as CASSLRDSLETQYF. The full variable domain, completed using reference TRBV13 and TRBJ2-5, is AAGVIQSPRHLIKEKRETATLKCYPIPRHDTVYWYQQGPGQDPQFLISFYEKMQSDKGSIPDRFSAQQFSDYHSELNMSSLELGDSALYFCASSLRDSLETQYFGPGTRLLVL.

The gene calls are TRBV7-2 and TRBJ2-7; 13 nucleotides line up with TRBD2. The CDR3 runs 17 residues. J gave up 3 bases and V 1 base, and 6 bases lay outside the gene matches. Germline CDR1 is SGHTA and CDR2 is FQGNSA. The CDR3 DNA follows: TGTGCCAGCAGCTTAGTGGCCCGGACTAGCGGGAGCTACGAGCAGTACTTC. Protein: CASSLVARTSGSYEQYF.

V gene TRBV2 combines with J gene TRBJ2-2; D is unclear. Germline assignment: CDR1 SNHLY and CDR2 FYNNEI. This CDR3 has 11 amino acids. Trimming left V 6 bases short and J 5 bases short, with 4 bases between. For the CDR3, the DNA is TGTGCCAGCAGGTTAACCGGGGAGCTGTTTTTT. Protein sequence: CASRLTGELFF.

V and J are TRBV7-9 and TRBJ2-1; TRBD2 agrees at 13 bases. There are 16 residues in the CDR3. Germline V gene sequence: CDR1 SEHNR, CDR2 FQNEAQ (reference sequence). After removal of 5 bases from V and 9 bases from J, the junction contained 10 bases not matched to a gene. DNA of the CDR3: TGTGCCAGCAGCCAACCCGGGACTAGCGGGATTACTGAGCAGTTCTTC. Its translation: CASSQPGTSGITEQFF. Using reference TRBV7-9 and TRBJ2-1 for the parts outside the CDR3, the full variable domain is DTGVSQNPRHKITKRGQNVTFRCDPISEHNRLYWYRQTLGQGPEFLTYFQNEAQLEKSRLLSDRFSAERPKGSFSTLEIQRTEQGDSAMYLCASSQPGTSGITEQFFGPGTRLTVL.

V gene TRBV5-6 combines with J gene TRBJ1-1; D is ambiguous. CDR1 is SGHDT, CDR2 YYEEEE, per germline. Trimming left V 0 bases short and J 1 base short, with 4 bases between. The CDR3 extends over 13 amino acids. CDR3 region: CASSLDRNTEAFF. CDR3 DNA: TGTGCCAGCAGCTTGGACAGGAACACTGAAGCTTTCTTT.

This clone was counted a single time. This chain joins TRBV28 and TRBJ1-2; TRBD1 matches 7 bases. This CDR3 has 16 residues. Germline trimming cut 4 bases from V and 0 bases from J; bases unmatched to any gene: 8. CDR1 is MDHEN, CDR2 SYDVKM, per germline. The CDR3: CASSWAGGRANYGYTF. The CDR3 nucleotides are TGTGCCAGCAGTTGGGCAGGGGGACGAGCTAACTATGGCTACACCTTC.

This sequence joins TRBV9 and TRBJ2-4, with a weak D call TRBD2 (7 bases). There are 16 residues in the CDR3. V was cut by 3 bases and J by 3 bases, with 16 bases left in between. CDR1 SGDLS and CDR2 YYNGEE come from the germline V gene. The CDR3 sequence is CASSAGLKGVKNIQYF. CDR3 DNA: TGTGCCAGCAGCGCGGGACTAAAGGGGGTCAAAAACATTCAGTACTTC. The full variable domain, completed using reference TRBV9 and TRBJ2-4, is DSGVTQTPKHLITATGQRVTLRCSPRSGDLSVYWYQQSLDQGLQFLIQYYNGEERAKGNILERFSAQQFPDLHSELNLSSLELGDSALYFCASSAGLKGVKNIQYFGAGTRLSVL.

V and J are TRBV19 and TRBJ1-3, with unresolved D. V lost 7 bases and J lost 3, with 19 bases in between. This CDR3 region has 16 residues. In germline, CDR1 is LNHDA, CDR2 SQIVND (reference sequence). This chain's CDR3 is CASNHPGDVSGNTIYF. The CDR3 DNA reads TGTGCCAGTAACCACCCCGGGGATGTTAGTGGAAACACCATATATTTT.

This clone was counted a single time. V is TRBV11-2 and J is TRBJ2-7; 10 bases are a match to TRBD1. This CDR3 comprises 14 residues. The V gene end was trimmed by 6 bases and the J gene end by 3 bases; junction bases not matched to a gene: 5. Germline CDR1 SGHAT, CDR2 FQNNGV. CDR3 sequence reads: CASRMTGGIYEQYF. CDR3 sequence (DNA): TGTGCCAGCAGGATGACAGGGGGCATCTACGAGCAGTACTTC. Full variable domain (missing parts from reference TRBV11-2 and TRBJ2-7): EAGVAQSPRYKIIEKRQSVAFWCNPISGHATLYWYQQILGQGPKLLIQFQNNGVVDDSQLPKDRFSAERLKGVDSTLKIQPAKLEDSAVYLCASRMTGGIYEQYFGPGTRLTVT.

V usage is TRBV29-1 and J usage is TRBJ2-3; 8 nucleotides line up with TRBD2. The CDR3 covers 13 residues. J lost 1 base, V lost 4 bases, and 1 base had no gene match. Germline-derived CDR1 and CDR2 are SQVTM and ANQGSEA. CDR3 sequence: CSVAGRGTDTQYF. CDR3 in DNA: TGCAGCGTTGCCGGGAGGGGCACAGATACGCAGTATTTT.

The V call is TRBV7-2, the J call TRBJ2-2; 10 positions agree with TRBD1. Germline V lookup: CDR1 SGHTA, CDR2 FQGNSA. The CDR3 length is 14 residues. Germline trimming cut 10 bases from V and 6 bases from J; bases unmatched to any gene: 8. CDR3 region: CATRRQGAAGELFF. CDR3 DNA sequence: TGTGCCACCAGGAGACAGGGGGCAGCCGGGGAGCTGTTTTTT.

V gene TRBV13 combines with J gene TRBJ2-7, with D possibly TRBD1 on 6 matching bases. Per the germline V gene, CDR1 is PRHDT and CDR2 is FYEKMQ (reference sequence). Trimming removed 5 bases from V and 0 bases from J, with 11 bases in between. The CDR3 sequence is 14 residues long. The CDR3 DNA is TGTGCCAGCAGCAGAGACAGGCTCTCCTACGAGCAGTACTTC. It is translated as CASSRDRLSYEQYF.

V is TRBV2 and J is TRBJ2-5; D is perhaps TRBD1 (6 bases). The V gene's germline CDR1 is SNHLY and CDR2 FYNNEI. The CDR3 extends over 17 amino acids. The V gene lost 2 bases and the J gene lost 2 bases, with 18 bases spanning the gap. CDR3 coding DNA: TGTGCCAGCAGTGAAAGGGGGAGTTTGACACTGCAAGAGACCCAGTACTTC. It codes for CASSERGSLTLQETQYF.

This clone has a single count. V is TRBV5-1 and J is TRBJ1-1; D is ambiguous. The CDR3 extends over 15 amino acids. The germline V and J ends were trimmed by 4 bases and 1 base, with 14 bases remaining between them. Germline lookup yields CDR1 SGHRS and CDR2 YFSETQ. The CDR3 loop is CASSDPGLTNTEAFF. The CDR3 coding sequence is TGCGCCAGCAGCGACCCTGGACTTACGAACACTGAAGCTTTCTTT.

The V and J genes are TRBV11-3 and TRBJ2-3; 7 nucleotides line up with TRBD2. The CDR3 totals 14 residues. The J segment lost 5 bases and the V segment lost 5 bases, leaving 7 bases of the junction unmatched. Germline loops: CDR1 SGHNT, CDR2 YENEEA. The CDR3 sequence is CASSRRGEGDTQYF. DNA for the CDR3: TGTGCCAGCAGCCGCCGGGGGGAAGGAGATACGCAGTATTTT.

V gene TRBV18 combines with J gene TRBJ2-7; no definite D call. From germline, CDR1 is KGHSH and CDR2 LQKENI. The V end was cut by 0 bases, the J end by 2 bases, with 8 bases between. The CDR3 loop spans 14 amino acids. The CDR3 DNA reads as TGTGCCAGCTCACCACCCGATGCGGCCTACGAGCAGTACTTC. This gives the protein CASSPPDAAYEQYF.

This chain joins TRBV28 and TRBJ2-5, with D perhaps TRBD2 (5 bases). The CDR3 spans 15 residues. Trimming took off 1 base at V and 1 base at J, with 10 bases between the two ends. Germline V gene sequence: CDR1 MDHEN, CDR2 SYDVKM. CDR3 nucleotides: TGTGCCAGCAGTTTATTCGGCGGGTCCCAAGAGACCCAGTACTTC. Translating it yields CASSLFGGSQETQYF.

Here the CDR3 reads CSVAGTGTYNEQFF. The CDR3 DNA sequence: TGCAGCGTTGCCGGGACAGGGACCTACAATGAGCAGTTCTTC. This sequence joins TRBV29-1 and TRBJ2-1; TRBD1 aligns across 9 bases. This CDR3 is 14 amino acids long. Germline V gene data show CDR1 as SQVTM and CDR2 as ANQGSEA. V trimming: 4 bases; J trimming: 2 bases; junction bases outside the gene matches: 3.

CDR3 residues: CASRETSSGNRVAFF. DNA for the CDR3: TGTGCCAGCAGGGAGACCTCGTCAGGGAATCGAGTAGCTTTCTTT. This rearrangement joins TRBV28 to TRBJ1-1; D is possibly TRBD1 (5 bases). With 6 bases removed from V and 10 bases from J, the gap between germline ends came to 24 bases. Germline V CDR1 and CDR2: MDHEN, SYDVKM. The CDR3 extends over 15 amino acids.